This entry lists 26 T cell receptor beta chains sequenced from one sample in a study of cytomegalovirus exposure and HLA in healthy donors (dated by TCRdb to 2017 to 2019). The library was prepared using the immunoSEQ multiplex PCR assay. TCRdb limited this immuneACCESS table to in-frame rearrangements with V and J called. A share of clones is missing; checked studies link under half to unresolved V genes, and the rest is unexplained. Present in this sample are some 140,000 clones, roughly four fifths of which were seen just once. The top ten clones comprise more than 1.4% of the sample. Sequencing was performed on PBMCs. The receptors originated from a young woman in good health and CMV-seronegative.

V usage is TRBV4-2 and J usage is TRBJ1-1; the match to TRBD1 covers 7 bases. V lost 0 bases and J lost 5; bases outside the gene matches: 3. This CDR3 region has 14 residues. CDR1 and CDR2 (germline): LGHNA, YNFKEQ. The CDR3 loop reads CASSQDRGRTEAFF. The CDR3 DNA reads as TGTGCCAGCAGCCAAGATAGGGGGCGGACTGAAGCTTTCTTT.

This clone has a count of ten or more. V gene TRBV4-1 combines with J gene TRBJ1-2, with TRBD1 matching 7 bases. V dropped 0 bases and J dropped 13; count of bases not matched to a gene: 8. Germline V CDR1 and CDR2: MGHRA, YSYEKL. The CDR3 loop spans 13 amino acids. This CDR3 is CASSQDRGHRGTF. The CDR3 DNA follows: TGCGCCAGCAGCCAAGATCGGGGACACAGGGGCACCTTC.

This rearrangement joins TRBV2 to TRBJ2-3, with 11 bases aligning to TRBD2. The V gene end was trimmed by 4 bases and the J gene end by 5 bases; junction bases not matched to a gene: 5. There are 15 residues in the CDR3. Germline V gene data show CDR1 as SNHLY and CDR2 as FYNNEI. The CDR3 loop reads CASSGRLAGRDTQYF. CDR3 DNA: TGTGCCAGCAGTGGAAGACTAGCGGGGCGAGATACGCAGTATTTT.

The chain employs TRBV2 and TRBJ2-3, with D possibly being TRBD2 (5 bases). CDR3 length: 13 residues. V was shortened by 5 bases and J by 5 bases, with 11 bases between the two germline ends. Germline assignment: CDR1 SNHLY and CDR2 FYNNEI. The CDR3, as DNA: TGTGCCAGCAGTCTCCCGGGAAAAGATACGCAGTATTTT. Its translation is CASSLPGKDTQYF. Combining the CDR3 with reference TRBV2 and TRBJ2-3 gives the whole variable domain EPEVTQTPSHQVTQMGQEVILRCVPISNHLYFYWYRQILGQKVEFLVSFYNNEISEKSEIFDDQFSVERPDGSNFTLKIRSTKLEDSAMYFCASSLPGKDTQYFGPGTRLTVL.

The genes are TRBV19 and TRBJ2-5, with D perhaps TRBD1 (5 bases). The germline V and J ends were trimmed by 3 bases and 2 bases, with 16 bases remaining between them. The CDR3 length is 16 residues. CDR1 and CDR2 (germline): LNHDA, SQIVND (reference sequence). The CDR3 loop is CASSMGRGRKQETQYF. Written as DNA, the CDR3 is TGTGCCAGTAGTATGGGGCGAGGACGGAAACAAGAGACCCAGTACTTC.

The rearrangement links TRBV5-4 to TRBJ1-2; 7 bases agree with TRBD1. There are 17 residues in the CDR3. After removal of 1 base from V and 7 bases from J, the junction contained 16 bases not matched to a gene. Germline V lookup: CDR1 SGHNT, CDR2 YYREEE (reference sequence). The DNA for the CDR3 is TGTGCCAGCAGCTTGCGGACGGGTCAAGGGGGCAGGGGTGGCTACACCTTC. Amino acid sequence: CASSLRTGQGGRGGYTF.

The rearrangement links TRBV28 to TRBJ2-7; D is uncertain. Trimming left V 2 bases short and J 2 bases short, with 7 bases between. This CDR3 is 13 amino acids long. Per the germline V gene, CDR1 is MDHEN and CDR2 is SYDVKM. The CDR3 is CASSLPYPYEQYF. CDR3 coding DNA: TGTGCCAGCAGTTTACCCTACCCCTACGAGCAGTACTTC.

The gene calls are TRBV28 and TRBJ2-1; no reliable D call. Per the germline V gene, CDR1 is MDHEN and CDR2 is SYDVKM. Trimming shortened V by 5 bases and J by 4 bases, and 12 bases separated the two germline ends. The CDR3 has 14 amino acids. The CDR3 loop is CASSPLISYNEQFF. CDR3 coding DNA: TGTGCCAGCAGTCCTCTAATCTCTTACAATGAGCAGTTCTTC. Full variable domain (outside the CDR3, taken from reference TRBV28 and TRBJ2-1): DVKVTQSSRYLVKRTGEKVFLECVQDMDHENMFWYRQDPGLGLRLIYFSYDVKMKEKGDIPEGYSVSREKKERFSLILESASTNQTSMYLCASSPLISYNEQFFGPGTRLTVL.

The V gene is TRBV28, the J gene TRBJ2-4; TRBD2 might be the D (6 bases). The germline CDR1 and CDR2 sequences are MDHEN and SYDVKM. This CDR3 comprises 16 residues. V shed 3 bases and J shed 6 bases, with 18 bases lying between them. The CDR3 sequence is CASSLLRRRERNIQYF. In DNA, the CDR3 is TGTGCCAGCAGTTTGCTTAGGAGGAGGGAAAGAAACATTCAGTACTTC.

The chain uses TRBV7-8 and TRBJ2-2, with D unresolved. CDR3 length: 13 residues. Germline lookup yields CDR1 SGHVS and CDR2 FQNEAQ. The germline V and J ends were trimmed by 0 bases and 7 bases, with 6 bases remaining between them. The CDR3 spells CASSLAANGELFF. The CDR3 bases are TGTGCCAGCAGCTTAGCAGCGAACGGGGAGCTGTTTTTT.

V gene TRBV13 combines with J gene TRBJ2-2, with 8 bases that match TRBD2. Germline V gene sequence: CDR1 PRHDT, CDR2 FYEKMQ (reference sequence). The trim removed 5 bases at V and 7 bases at J, leaving 6 bases unmatched. The CDR3 is 14 residues long. CDR3 region: CASSLRLASGELFF. CDR3 DNA sequence: TGTGCCAGCAGCCTAAGACTAGCGAGCGGGGAGCTGTTTTTT.

V is TRBV18 and J is TRBJ1-3; no clear D. CDR1 KGHSH and CDR2 LQKENI come from the germline V gene. CDR3 size: 17 residues. Trimming took off 3 bases at V and 0 bases at J, with 15 bases between the two ends. CDR3: CASSPFPGGRSGNTIYF. CDR3 DNA: TGTGCCAGCTCACCCTTCCCCGGCGGCCGCTCTGGAAACACCATATATTTT.

The chain carries TRBV10-3 and TRBJ1-3; 9 bases align to TRBD1. Losses at the gene ends were 7 bases for V and 2 bases for J; bases not matched to a gene: 6. The length of the CDR3 is 15 residues. From germline, CDR1 is ENHRY and CDR2 SYGVKD. CDR3 sequence (DNA): TGTGCCATCACCTTGGGACAGGGTGCTGGAAACACCATATATTTT. Protein product: CAITLGQGAGNTIYF.

J is TRBJ1-2 and V is TRBV28, with 8 bases fitting TRBD1. The CDR3 is made up of 13 amino acids. V shed 4 bases, J shed 7 bases, and the junction held 5 bases outside the gene matches. The germline CDR1 and CDR2 sequences are MDHEN and SYDVKM. The CDR3 spells CASSSDRVGGYTF. CDR3 nucleotide sequence: TGTGCCAGCAGTTCGGACAGGGTCGGTGGCTACACCTTC.

This rearrangement joins TRBV7-9 to TRBJ1-4; TRBD1 matches 7 bases. Per the germline V gene, CDR1 is SEHNR and CDR2 is FQNEAQ (reference sequence). This CDR3 contains 18 residues. Trimming at V came to 1 base and at J to 4 bases, leaving 12 bases not matched to a gene. The CDR3: CASSLGIGTGAINEKLFF. CDR3 coding DNA: TGTGCCAGCAGCTTAGGAATTGGTACAGGGGCTATTAATGAAAAACTGTTTTTT.

The rearrangement links TRBV9 to TRBJ1-4; weak D call: TRBD1 (6 bases). The length of the CDR3 is 18 residues. V gave up 2 bases and J gave up 3 bases, with 20 bases separating them. The germline V gene has CDR1 SGDLS and CDR2 YYNGEE. The CDR3 coding sequence is TGTGCCAGCAGCGTCTCCGGCAGGGGAGTTATAGCTAATGAAAAACTGTTTTTT. This translates into CASSVSGRGVIANEKLFF.

The chain joins TRBV6-1 to TRBJ1-2, with a weak D call TRBD1 (5 bases). V shed 3 bases and J shed 4 bases, with 15 bases lying between them. The CDR3 totals 15 residues. In germline, CDR1 is MNHNS, CDR2 SASEGT. CDR3 sequence reads: CASSDLRDWSYGYTF. In DNA form, the CDR3 reads TGTGCCAGCAGTGATCTCAGGGATTGGAGCTATGGCTACACCTTC.

The chain carries TRBV7-2 and TRBJ2-4; 8 nucleotides align to TRBD2. Germline values: CDR1 SGHTA, CDR2 FQGNSA. Losses at the gene ends were 4 bases for V and 9 bases for J; bases not matched to a gene: 11. This CDR3 spans 15 amino acids. The CDR3 spells CASSSSSGGYGIQYF. The CDR3 DNA sequence: TGTGCCAGCAGCTCCTCCTCGGGAGGGTATGGCATTCAGTACTTC.

The chain uses TRBV2 and TRBJ1-4; possibly TRBD1 for D (6 bases). Trimming stripped 8 bases from V and 8 bases from J, with 24 bases between. Per germline, CDR1 SNHLY and CDR2 FYNNEI. The CDR3 loop spans 16 amino acids. The chain's CDR3 is CASAGVSGTFSEKLFF. DNA of the CDR3: TGTGCCAGCGCCGGGGTAAGCGGGACATTTTCCGAAAAACTGTTTTTT.

The chain recombines TRBV9 with TRBJ1-4; D is possibly TRBD1 (5 bases). V was shortened by 0 bases and J by 7 bases, with 13 bases between the two germline ends. The germline V gene encodes CDR1 SGDLS and CDR2 YYNGEE. The CDR3 contains 15 residues. CDR3 sequence reads: CASSVGPGLSEKLFF. DNA of the CDR3: TGTGCCAGCAGCGTAGGTCCAGGGTTAAGTGAAAAACTGTTTTTT.

The chain combines TRBV7-2 with TRBJ1-2; 7 positions agree with TRBD1. V lost 5 bases to trimming and J lost 0 bases; unmatched junction nucleotides: 6. This CDR3 region has 15 residues. Germline V lookup: CDR1 SGHTA, CDR2 FQGNSA. The CDR3 loop is CASSPRTGTNYGYTF. As DNA, the CDR3 is TGTGCCAGCAGCCCCAGGACAGGAACTAACTATGGCTACACCTTC.

The chain recombines TRBV28 with TRBJ2-4, with D uncertain. The germline V gene encodes CDR1 MDHEN and CDR2 SYDVKM. This CDR3 is built from 18 residues. The germline V and J ends were trimmed by 6 bases and 1 base, with 22 bases remaining between them. The DNA of the CDR3 is TGTGCCAGCAGCCACGATCCACGACGAGGATCGGCCAAAAACATTCAGTACTTC. Protein: CASSHDPRRGSAKNIQYF.

The rearrangement uses TRBV29-1 and TRBJ1-1; maybe TRBD1 (6 bases). Germline-derived CDR1 and CDR2 are SQVTM and ANQGSEA. The CDR3 runs 12 residues. The CDR3 DNA reads as TGCAGTGTCATGGGACAGAACACTGAAGCTTTCTTT. Its protein is CSVMGQNTEAFF.

This clone was recorded a few times. This rearrangement joins TRBV7-2 to TRBJ2-7; tentative D call: TRBD2 (7 bases). The germline CDR1 and CDR2 sequences are SGHTA and FQGNSA. Trimming removed 5 bases from V and 2 bases from J, with 13 bases in between. The CDR3 is made up of 14 amino acids. This CDR3 is CASSPGGGAYEQYF. CDR3 bases: TGTGCCAGCAGCCCTGGGGGGGGCGCCTACGAGCAGTACTTC.

CDR3 sequence (DNA): TGTGCCAGTAGTGGTAACAGGGTAGCCAAAAACATTCAGTACTTC. It encodes CASSGNRVAKNIQYF. This chain connects TRBV19 to TRBJ2-4; D might be TRBD1 (6 bases). The CDR3 length is 15 residues. Germline V gene lookup returns CDR1 LNHDA and CDR2 SQIVND (reference sequence). Trimming pared 5 bases from V and 0 bases from J, leaving 11 bases between.

This clone was detected only a few times. This chain links TRBV19 with TRBJ1-6, with D perhaps TRBD1 (5 bases). Trimming cost V 10 bases and J 6 bases, with 13 bases left between them. Germline CDR1 is LNHDA and CDR2 is SQIVND (reference sequence). The CDR3 is made up of 13 amino acids. CDR3 sequence: CATIGQGNSPLHF. The CDR3 DNA is TGTGCCACCATCGGCCAGGGTAATTCACCCCTCCACTTT.